The sequence of this T cell receptor (beta chain) was determined in a study of HIV-infected patients and healthy controls. Germline V gene data show CDR1 as LGHDT and CDR2 as YNNKEL (reference sequence). The CDR3 is 16 amino acids. The V gene end was trimmed by 4 bases and the J gene end by 5 bases; junction bases not matched to a gene: 10. TCRdb called the 5' RACE reads again in MiXCR, with one record for every CDR3 protein. Of 65,000 to 70,000 distinct CDR3 sequences in the sample, about 15% were seen once. The chain combines TRBV3-1 with TRBJ1-4, with TRBD1 matching over 7 bases. This receptor was obtained from a human donor in good health. Specimen: CD4+ T cells from blood. CDR3 sequence: CASSLRGTVSNEKLFF. In DNA form, the CDR3 reads TGTGCCAGCAGCCTTCGAGGGACAGTCAGCAATGAAAAACTGTTTTTT.